The 5 T cell receptor beta chains presented below share a single source sample, sequenced in a study of T cell responses to AZD1222 COVID-19 vaccine. Using immunoSEQ multiplex PCR, the repertoire was profiled, and TCRdb retains in-frame clones only, with some absent. The sample includes approximately 77,000 clones, around 90% of them seen just once. The specimen comprised peripheral blood, sampled 28 days after the second AZD1222 dose. These receptors were taken from an adult who received the AZD1222 COVID-19 vaccine.

The V and J genes are TRBV11-3 and TRBJ2-7; D is perhaps TRBD1 (7 bases). Germline V gives CDR1 SGHNT, CDR2 YENEEA. The V end lost 3 bases, the J end lost 6 bases, and 9 bases lay between the germline ends. The CDR3 runs to 12 residues. CDR3 region: CASSFQGGEQYF. Here the CDR3 DNA reads TGTGCCAGCAGCTTTCAGGGGGGCGAGCAGTACTTC. Complete variable domain (other parts from reference TRBV11-3 and TRBJ2-7): EAGVVQSPRYKIIEKKQPVAFWCNPISGHNTLYWYLQNLGQGPELLIRYENEEAVDDSQLPKDRFSAERLKGVDSTLKIQPAELGDSAVYLCASSFQGGEQYFGPGTRLTVT.

This chain's CDR3 is CASSSQAFRGTEAFF. Written as DNA, the CDR3 is TGTGCCAGCAGCTCCCAAGCTTTCCGAGGCACTGAAGCTTTCTTT. The J gene is TRBJ1-1, the V gene TRBV7-8; D is undetermined. The V and J ends lost 4 bases and 4 bases respectively, with 16 bases between them. The CDR3 covers 15 residues. Germline CDR1 SGHVS, CDR2 FQNEAQ.

This clone was counted at least ten times. This rearrangement joins TRBV19 to TRBJ1-5; D is uncertain. V was trimmed by 5 bases and J by 2 bases, leaving 10 bases between them. CDR3 size: 14 residues. Germline V gene lookup returns CDR1 LNHDA and CDR2 SQIVND (reference sequence). CDR3 DNA sequence: TGTGCCAGTAGTGGACGTCCCGGCAATCAGCCCCAGCATTTT. This codes for CASSGRPGNQPQHF.

The chain joins TRBV5-1 to TRBJ2-3, with TRBD2 matching over 9 bases. This CDR3 region has 15 residues. Germline-derived CDR1 and CDR2 are SGHRS and YFSETQ. V was clipped by 0 bases and J by 4 bases; unmatched bases: 3. The CDR3 region is CASSLEIAGADTQYF. CDR3 bases: TGCGCCAGCAGCTTGGAAATAGCGGGAGCAGATACGCAGTATTTT.

In this sample, this clone turned up a few times. The chain is built from TRBV6-2 or TRBV6-3 and TRBJ1-5; D call uncertain. The V and J ends lost 3 bases and 4 bases respectively, with 22 bases between them. The CDR3 totals 18 residues. CDR1 is MNHEY and CDR2 is SVGEGT in the germline V gene. The CDR3 region is CASSYFQASRSGNQPQHF. CDR3 sequence (DNA): TGTGCCAGCAGTTATTTCCAGGCTAGCCGGTCGGGGAATCAGCCCCAGCATTTT.